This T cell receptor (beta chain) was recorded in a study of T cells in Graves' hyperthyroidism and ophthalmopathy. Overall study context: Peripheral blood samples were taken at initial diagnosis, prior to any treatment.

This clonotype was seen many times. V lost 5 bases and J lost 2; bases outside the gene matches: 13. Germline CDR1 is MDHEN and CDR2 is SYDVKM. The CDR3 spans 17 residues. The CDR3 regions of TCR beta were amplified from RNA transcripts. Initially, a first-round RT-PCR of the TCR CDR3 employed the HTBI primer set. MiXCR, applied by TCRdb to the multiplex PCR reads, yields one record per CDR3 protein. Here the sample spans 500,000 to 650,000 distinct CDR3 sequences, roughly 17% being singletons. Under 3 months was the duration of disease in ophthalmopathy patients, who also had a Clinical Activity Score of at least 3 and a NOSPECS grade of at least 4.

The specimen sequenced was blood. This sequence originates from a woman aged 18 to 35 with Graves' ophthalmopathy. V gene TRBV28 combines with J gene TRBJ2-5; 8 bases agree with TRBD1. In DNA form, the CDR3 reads TGTGCCAGCAGTGCAATGGCAGGGGGCGCGTGGCAAGAGACCCAGTACTTC. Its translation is CASSAMAGGAWQETQYF.